The 27 T cell receptor beta chains below come from one sample, sequenced in a study of blood T cell repertoires in COVID-19 (dated by TCRdb to 2019 to 2021). Libraries were constructed by the immunoSEQ multiplex PCR assay. TCRdb holds this immuneACCESS table with in-frame rearrangements only. Some clones are missing; in checked studies, unresolved V genes explain under half, and the rest has no known cause. This sample gives some 300,000 clones in total; about nine tenths of them show up just once. The top ten clonotypes cover 8% to 10% of the sample. The sequenced material came from PBMCs or T cells enriched from blood (not recorded which). These receptors originate from a middle-aged woman who had recovered from COVID-19.

The genes are TRBV28 and TRBJ1-5, with 8 positions matching TRBD1. Germline V gene sequence: CDR1 MDHEN, CDR2 SYDVKM. This CDR3 has 14 amino acids. J gave up 6 bases and V 3 bases, and 4 bases lay outside the gene matches. DNA of the CDR3: TGTGCCAGCAGTTTCCAGGGGGCGGGTCAGCCCCAGCATTTT. Translated: CASSFQGAGQPQHF.

This CDR3 is CASSIDRVRYNEQFF. DNA for the CDR3: TGTGCCAGCAGCATAGACAGGGTCCGCTACAATGAGCAGTTCTTC. The gene calls are TRBV21-1 and TRBJ2-1; the D call of TRBD1 is as the table states it, not checked on the DNA. TRBV21-1 is an annotated pseudogene. The CDR3 loop spans 15 amino acids.

The table lists this clone with a few counts. V is TRBV9 and J is TRBJ2-2, with TRBD2 identical over 10 bases. Trimming took 3 bases from V and 7 from J; bases not matched to a gene: 9. The CDR3 runs 16 residues. Germline V CDR1 and CDR2: SGDLS, YYNGEE. For the CDR3, the DNA is TGTGCCAGCAGCGCGCTCCTAGCGGGAGTTGTCGGGGAGCTGTTTTTT. As protein: CASSALLAGVVGELFF.

The chain recombines TRBV7-2 with TRBJ2-1, with D possibly being TRBD2 (6 bases). The CDR3 is 13 residues long. The germline CDR1 and CDR2 sequences are SGHTA and FQGNSA. V lost 3 bases, J lost 9 bases, and 12 bases lay in between. The chain's CDR3 is CASSFPSTSEQFF. In nucleotides, the CDR3 is TGTGCCAGCAGCTTCCCATCGACTAGTGAGCAGTTCTTC.

The V call is TRBV12-5, the J call TRBJ1-3, with 9 nucleotides matching TRBD1. The CDR3 extends over 16 amino acids. CDR1 and CDR2 (germline): LGHNT, FRNRAP. V lost 6 bases, J lost 2 bases, and 8 bases stayed unmatched. The CDR3 spells CASGDLQGAAGNTIYF. As DNA, the CDR3 is TGTGCTAGTGGCGACTTACAGGGGGCGGCTGGAAACACCATATATTTT.

The rearrangement uses TRBV7-3 and TRBJ2-2; 10 nucleotides align to TRBD2. CDR3 length: 18 residues. V shed 4 bases, J shed 5 bases, and the junction held 13 bases outside the gene matches. Germline CDR1 is SGHTA and CDR2 is FQGTGA. CDR3 sequence (DNA): TGTGCCAGCAGCTCGATACCTCCTAGCGGGGGAAAGACCGGGGAGCTGTTTTTT. Encoded protein: CASSSIPPSGGKTGELFF.

The chain carries TRBV9 and TRBJ2-1; TRBD2 matches 8 bases. CDR1 and CDR2 (germline): SGDLS, YYNGEE. There are 16 residues in the CDR3. V gave up 0 bases and J gave up 5 bases; unmatched junction bases: 7. The CDR3 sequence is CASSVVEREFNNEQFF. DNA of the CDR3: TGTGCCAGCAGCGTAGTGGAGCGGGAGTTCAACAATGAGCAGTTCTTC.

The gene calls are TRBV4-3 and TRBJ1-2; D remains unclear. The ends were cut back, 0 bases at V and 4 bases at J, with 9 bases in the middle. The germline V gene has CDR1 LGHNA and CDR2 YSLEER. The CDR3 is 14 residues long. The chain's CDR3 is CASSQEVNFYGYTF. The CDR3 bases are TGCGCCAGCAGCCAAGAGGTGAACTTCTATGGCTACACCTTC.

Remarks on this clone: Other DNA sequences in this specimen translate into the identical CDR3. The J gene is TRBJ2-3, the V gene TRBV9; 7 bases line up with TRBD2. The germline V gene has CDR1 SGDLS and CDR2 YYNGEE. The CDR3 extends over 13 amino acids. Germline trimming cut 0 bases from V and 6 bases from J; bases unmatched to any gene: 1. The CDR3 region has the DNA TGTGCCAGCAGCGTAGGCGGGAGTGATACGCAGTATTTT. Encoded protein: CASSVGGSDTQYF.

The count of this clone is one. The rearrangement joins TRBV4-3 to TRBJ2-3; D remains unclear. Trimming shortened V by 0 bases and J by 2 bases, and 9 bases separated the two germline ends. Germline V gene data show CDR1 as LGHNA and CDR2 as YSLEER. The CDR3 contains 15 residues. This CDR3 reads CASSQDQLPTDTQYF. The CDR3 coding sequence is TGCGCCAGCAGCCAAGATCAACTTCCCACAGATACGCAGTATTTT.

CDR3 nucleotides: TGCGCCAGCAGCCAAGGACTCTTATACGAGCAGTACTTC. It yields the protein CASSQGLLYEQYF. The gene calls are TRBV4-3 and TRBJ2-7, with D hard to call. Germline loops: CDR1 LGHNA, CDR2 YSLEER. The V end lost 1 base, the J end lost 4 bases, and 8 bases lay between the germline ends. The CDR3 loop spans 13 amino acids.

This rearrangement joins TRBV7-6 to TRBJ2-3; the D gene is possibly TRBD2 (5 bases). The CDR3 sequence is 15 residues long. Looked up from germline, CDR1 is SGHVS and CDR2 is FNYEAQ. Trimming cost V 6 bases and J 2 bases, with 15 bases left between them. CDR3 sequence reads: CASRLLPADTDTQYF. For the CDR3, the DNA is TGTGCCAGCAGACTTCTACCAGCGGACACAGATACGCAGTATTTT.

The rearrangement links TRBV7-9 to TRBJ1-1, with D uncertain. CDR3 size: 15 residues. CDR1 is SEHNR and CDR2 is FQNEAQ in the germline V gene (reference sequence). Trimming took 0 bases from V and 5 from J, leaving 13 bases between them. In nucleotides, the CDR3 is TGTGCCAGCAGCTTAGCGGCGGGCCGAAGGACTGAAGCTTTCTTT. Amino acid sequence: CASSLAAGRRTEAFF.

V gene TRBV7-3 combines with J gene TRBJ2-2; 8 bases are a match to TRBD2. Germline assignment: CDR1 SGHTA and CDR2 FQGTGA. The CDR3 spans 14 residues. The J segment lost 0 bases and the V segment lost 8 bases, leaving 2 bases of the junction unmatched. CDR3 amino acids: CASGGGPNTGELFF. The CDR3 DNA reads TGTGCCAGCGGCGGGGGGCCGAACACCGGGGAGCTGTTTTTT.

Here the CDR3 reads CASSLDPSGRALNEQFF. The CDR3 DNA is TGTGCCAGCAGCTTAGATCCTAGCGGGAGGGCATTGAATGAGCAGTTCTTC. The chain links TRBV7-2 to TRBJ2-1; the match to TRBD2 covers 12 bases. The CDR3 spans 17 residues. Germline trimming cut 1 base from V and 7 bases from J; bases unmatched to any gene: 8. The germline gives CDR1 SGHTA, CDR2 FQGNSA.

This clone was observed a single time. The chain uses TRBV6-2 or TRBV6-3 and TRBJ1-5; D is undetermined. The CDR3 contains 19 residues. Between the trimmed V and J ends, which lost 6 bases and 0 bases, there was a span of 24 bases. Germline lookup yields CDR1 MNHEY and CDR2 SVGEGT. Here the CDR3 reads CASSLNRQRPGNSNQPQHF. CDR3 in DNA: TGTGCCAGCAGCCTGAACCGACAACGACCGGGAAATAGCAATCAGCCCCAGCATTTT.

The V call is TRBV4-1, the J call TRBJ2-1; 11 positions match TRBD2. This CDR3 has 16 amino acids. Germline trimming cut 3 bases from V and 9 bases from J; bases unmatched to any gene: 10. In germline, CDR1 is MGHRA, CDR2 YSYEKL. The CDR3 protein is CASSQENSGGAFEQFF. The CDR3 DNA follows: TGCGCCAGCAGCCAGGAGAATAGCGGGGGGGCCTTTGAGCAGTTCTTC.

The rearrangement links TRBV7-3 to TRBJ2-7; 10 bases match TRBD1. CDR3 length: 15 residues. J gave up 6 bases and V 5 bases, and 10 bases lay outside the gene matches. Germline V gives CDR1 SGHTA, CDR2 FQGTGA. The CDR3 DNA reads as TGTGCCAGCAGCGGAGGACAGGGGGAATCAGGCGAGCAGTACTTC. Translation: CASSGGQGESGEQYF.

The rearrangement joins TRBV15 to TRBJ2-7; weak D call: TRBD1 (5 bases). Germline CDR1 and CDR2: LNHNV and YYDKDF (reference sequence). The CDR3 is 15 amino acids. V shed 0 bases and J shed 3 bases, with 12 bases lying between them. CDR3 region: CATSRDGARVYEQYF. Here the CDR3 DNA reads TGTGCCACCAGCAGAGATGGAGCCAGGGTCTACGAGCAGTACTTC.

This chain joins TRBV27 and TRBJ1-1; 9 bases agree with TRBD1. Germline loops: CDR1 MNHEY, CDR2 SMNVEV (reference sequence). The CDR3 is 12 residues long. V lost 11 bases and J lost 1; bases outside the gene matches: 2. Written as DNA, the CDR3 is TGTGCCGCGGGACAGGGGAACACTGAAGCTTTCTTT. Protein sequence: CAAGQGNTEAFF.

Remarks on this clone: This sample includes further DNA sequences coding for the same CDR3. This chain's CDR3 is CASSPQRNTGELFF. CDR3 nucleotide sequence: TGTGCCAGCAGCCCCCAGCGGAACACCGGGGAGCTGTTTTTT. The chain combines TRBV9 with TRBJ2-2, with unresolved D. Germline V gene data show CDR1 as SGDLS and CDR2 as YYNGEE. This CDR3 spans 14 amino acids. Trimming took 4 bases from V and 1 from J, leaving 8 bases between them.

The chain joins TRBV20-1 to TRBJ2-5, with D unresolved. In germline, CDR1 is DFQATT, CDR2 SNEGSKA (reference sequence). Deletions cut 3 bases from V and 3 bases from J, with 8 bases between. The length of the CDR3 is 12 residues. Written as DNA, the CDR3 is TGCAGTGCTAGTCCCCTAGAAGAGACCCAGTACTTC. This translates into CSASPLEETQYF.

The chain employs TRBV6-5 and TRBJ1-1; D is perhaps TRBD1 (6 bases). Germline values: CDR1 MNHEY, CDR2 SVGAGI. V was trimmed by 6 bases and J by 0 bases, leaving 11 bases between them. The CDR3 runs to 14 residues. The CDR3 DNA is TGTGCCAGCAGGAGGGGGGGCTTGAACACTGAAGCTTTCTTT. It yields the protein CASRRGGLNTEAFF.

Concerning this clone itself: One end of the junction does not line up with germline, which may come from a read error. The rearrangement links TRBV9 to TRBJ2-5; 10 nucleotides align to TRBD1. CDR1 is SGDLS and CDR2 is YYNGEE in the germline V gene. The CDR3 loop spans 16 amino acids. The CDR3 sequence is CASSGHGTGDQETQYF. DNA for the CDR3: TGTGCCAGCAGCGGGCACGGGACAGGGGACCAGGAGACCCAGTACTTC.

The genes are TRBV30 and TRBJ1-1; D might be TRBD1 (6 bases). V lost 0 bases to trimming and J lost 14 bases, with 16 bases between them. CDR1 is GTSNPN and CDR2 is SVGIG in the germline V gene (reference sequence). The CDR3 totals 12 residues. The CDR3 here is CAWSVHIGGGFF. For the CDR3, the DNA is TGTGCCTGGAGTGTACATATAGGGGGAGGGTTCTTT.

CDR3 bases: TGTGCCAGCAGCCCCTCACTAATGTCGCAGTACTTC. Translation: CASSPSLMSQYF. The chain links TRBV2 to TRBJ2-7; D ambiguous. Germline V lookup: CDR1 SNHLY, CDR2 FYNNEI. With 6 bases removed from V and 9 bases from J, the gap between germline ends came to 15 bases. The CDR3 sequence is 12 residues long.

The chain couples TRBV7-3 to TRBJ2-2, with D tentatively TRBD2 (5 bases). The germline V gene has CDR1 SGHTA and CDR2 FQGTGA. The CDR3 covers 13 residues. V was clipped by 7 bases and J by 0 bases, with 6 bases between them. CDR3 nucleotide sequence: TGTGCCAGCACTAGCCCGAACACCGGGGAGCTGTTTTTT. This gives the protein CASTSPNTGELFF.